Below are 12 T cell receptor beta chains sequenced from a single sample in a study of graft-versus-host responses after intestinal transplantation. Clones were read by immunoSEQ multiplex PCR, and TCRdb kept only the in-frame ones, dropping some. The sample has 30,000 to 50,000 clones, roughly 96% seen once; the top ten hold less than 0.25%. These receptors' antigens are unknown. Source: unstimulated CD8+ T cells sorted from spleen or lymph node cells, taken before transplant. Every receptor here comes from a human donor who was the organ donor for an intestinal transplant.

This clone was counted once. The chain links TRBV6-1 to TRBJ1-6; D is undetermined. Trimming pared 1 base from V and 10 bases from J, leaving 14 bases between. CDR1 and CDR2 (germline): MNHNS, SASEGT. The CDR3 runs 15 residues. The CDR3 here is CASSEGVGVGSPLHF. In DNA form, the CDR3 reads TGTGCCAGCAGTGAAGGGGTGGGAGTTGGGTCACCCCTCCACTTT.

V and J are TRBV7-8 and TRBJ2-7, with D hard to call. The CDR3 has 13 amino acids. V was trimmed by 2 bases and J by 6 bases, leaving 11 bases between them. Per germline, CDR1 SGHVS and CDR2 FQNEAQ. The CDR3 bases are TGTGCCAGCAGCTTATCAACTATTACCGAGCAGTACTTC. Translating gives CASSLSTITEQYF.

The chain recombines TRBV28 with TRBJ1-1; D perhaps matches TRBD1 (6 bases). CDR3 size: 16 residues. V was clipped by 2 bases and J by 1 base, with 14 bases between them. Germline assignment: CDR1 MDHEN and CDR2 SYDVKM. The CDR3 spells CASSLLSRGRNTEAFF. In nucleotides, the CDR3 is TGTGCCAGCAGTTTACTGTCCAGGGGAAGGAACACTGAAGCTTTCTTT.

The rearrangement uses TRBV5-5 and TRBJ2-7, with TRBD2 as a possible D gene (5 bases). The CDR3 runs to 11 residues. Looked up from germline, CDR1 is SGHKS and CDR2 is YYEKEE (reference sequence). Trimming removed 2 bases from V and 10 bases from J, with 10 bases in between. CDR3 loop: CASSFGEHQYF. CDR3 nucleotides: TGTGCCAGCAGCTTCGGGGAACACCAGTACTTC.

The chain combines TRBV6-1 with TRBJ2-5, with TRBD2 as a possible D gene (7 bases). The germline V gene has CDR1 MNHNS and CDR2 SASEGT. The ends were cut back, 2 bases at V and 5 bases at J, with 15 bases in the middle. The length of the CDR3 is 15 residues. The CDR3 spells CASSEYSGGGETQYF. Written as DNA, the CDR3 is TGTGCCAGCAGTGAATACTCGGGGGGCGGGGAGACCCAGTACTTC.

This chain joins TRBV4-3 and TRBJ2-2; D remains unclear. The CDR3 length is 13 residues. Germline V gives CDR1 LGHNA, CDR2 YSLEER. V was pared by 3 bases and J by 8 bases, with 10 bases between. CDR3 loop: CASSQRRTGELFF. In DNA, the CDR3 is TGCGCCAGCAGCCAGAGACGCACGGGGGAGCTGTTTTTT.

Concerning this clone: The identical CDR3 is also encoded by other nucleotide sequences in the sample. This chain uses TRBV28 with TRBJ1-6, with 7 bases identical to TRBD1. J lost 6 bases, V lost 3 bases, and 2 bases had no gene match. This CDR3 has 14 residues. CDR1 and CDR2 from the germline V gene are MDHEN and SYDVKM. Written as DNA, the CDR3 is TGTGCCAGCAGTTTGAGGGGGCTTAATTCACCCCTCCACTTT. Its translation is CASSLRGLNSPLHF.

The gene calls are TRBV29-1 and TRBJ1-2; D perhaps matches TRBD1 (5 bases). Germline V gene lookup returns CDR1 SQVTM and CDR2 ANQGSEA. Trimming shortened V by 6 bases and J by 0 bases, and 23 bases separated the two germline ends. CDR3 length: 17 amino acids. The CDR3 loop reads CSVPRMDFWGTNYGYTF. The CDR3 region has the DNA TGCAGCGTACCCCGGATGGACTTTTGGGGCACTAACTATGGCTACACCTTC.

This sequence joins TRBV4-3 and TRBJ2-2; no clear D. This CDR3 contains 14 residues. The germline V gene has CDR1 LGHNA and CDR2 YSLEER. The ends were cut back, 4 bases at V and 0 bases at J, with 6 bases in the middle. The CDR3 protein is CASSPQANTGELFF. CDR3 coding DNA: TGCGCCAGCAGCCCGCAAGCGAACACCGGGGAGCTGTTTTTT.

The chain joins TRBV27 to TRBJ2-5, with 14 bases lining up with TRBD2. Trimming at V came to 5 bases and at J to 5 bases, leaving 7 bases not matched to a gene. CDR1 and CDR2 (germline): MNHEY, SMNVEV (reference sequence). The CDR3 loop spans 16 amino acids. The CDR3 here is CASSQTSGGAGETQYF. CDR3 DNA: TGTGCCAGCAGTCAGACTAGCGGGGGGGCGGGGGAGACCCAGTACTTC.

The genes are TRBV4-1 and TRBJ2-7; 8 bases agree with TRBD1. The CDR3 has 15 amino acids. J was trimmed by 3 bases and V by 1 base; bases with no gene match: 5. CDR1 is MGHRA and CDR2 is YSYEKL in the germline V gene. CDR3 loop: CASSQAGGTNYEQYF. DNA for the CDR3: TGCGCCAGCAGCCAAGCAGGGGGCACTAACTACGAGCAGTACTTC.

This chain joins TRBV6-6 and TRBJ2-2, with D possibly being TRBD1 (5 bases). Per germline, CDR1 MNHNY and CDR2 SVGAGI (reference sequence). The V gene lost 2 bases and the J gene lost 5 bases, with 15 bases spanning the gap. This CDR3 has 16 amino acids. CDR3 sequence: CASSYMPQEETGELFF. In nucleotides, the CDR3 is TGTGCCAGCAGTTACATGCCACAGGAAGAAACCGGGGAGCTGTTTTTT.